Following are 22 T cell receptor beta chains from one sample sequenced in a study of cytomegalovirus exposure and HLA in healthy donors. PCR used 60 Vbeta primers and 13 Jbeta primers. The assay was immunoSEQ multiplex PCR, and TCRdb's table has in-frame clones only and misses some. Counted here are around 140,000 clones, 65% to 85% occurring once; the ten biggest clones make up approximately 1.5%. The sample consisted of PBMCs. These TCRs come from a woman in her late teens or twenties in good health and CMV-seronegative.

The chain links TRBV2 to TRBJ2-1; D is possibly TRBD1 (6 bases). The CDR3 consists of 13 residues. Trimming took off 6 bases at V and 0 bases at J, with 6 bases between the two ends. Germline V gene lookup returns CDR1 SNHLY and CDR2 FYNNEI. The CDR3 sequence: CASRGGSYNEQFF. The CDR3 DNA reads TGTGCCAGCAGAGGGGGCTCCTACAATGAGCAGTTCTTC.

V usage is TRBV30 and J usage is TRBJ1-3; 7 bases map to TRBD1. This CDR3 contains 14 residues. CDR1 is GTSNPN, CDR2 SVGIG, per germline (reference sequence). After removal of 0 bases from V and 8 bases from J, the junction contained 7 bases not matched to a gene. The CDR3 is CAWSVQGSADTIYF. The CDR3 coding sequence is TGTGCCTGGAGTGTACAGGGGAGCGCGGACACCATATATTTT.

The chain recombines TRBV9 with TRBJ2-2, with TRBD1 as a possible D gene (6 bases). The V gene lost 3 bases and the J gene lost 4 bases, with 19 bases spanning the gap. From germline, CDR1 is SGDLS and CDR2 YYNGEE. The CDR3 length is 17 residues. The CDR3 coding sequence is TGTGCCAGCAGCGGATACACTCAGGGGTATGCCACCGGGGAGCTGTTTTTT. Translation gives CASSGYTQGYATGELFF.

V is TRBV6-5 and J is TRBJ2-2, with 7 bases lining up with TRBD2. The CDR3 length is 15 residues. Losses at the gene ends were 6 bases for V and 6 bases for J; bases not matched to a gene: 10. Germline CDR1 is MNHEY and CDR2 is SVGAGI. The DNA for the CDR3 is TGTGCCAGCAGCCCGATATGGGGGGGATCCGGGGAGCTGTTTTTT. Amino acids: CASSPIWGGSGELFF.

The chain recombines TRBV4-1 with TRBJ2-5, with 7 bases identical to TRBD2. The germline V gene encodes CDR1 MGHRA and CDR2 YSYEKL. Trimming took 1 base from V and 5 from J; bases not matched to a gene: 7. CDR3 length equals 15 residues. The CDR3 DNA reads TGCGCCAGCAGCCAAGTAACGGGAGGTCTGGAGACCCAGTACTTC. Translating it yields CASSQVTGGLETQYF.

This chain joins TRBV15 and TRBJ2-2, with 10 bases identical to TRBD2. CDR3 length equals 16 residues. Germline trimming cut 7 bases from V and 2 bases from J; bases unmatched to any gene: 7. Germline CDR1 is LNHNV and CDR2 is YYDKDF (reference sequence). The CDR3 protein is CATKASGSINTGELFF. The CDR3 nucleotides are TGTGCCACCAAAGCTAGCGGGAGTATAAACACCGGGGAGCTGTTTTTT.

The gene calls are TRBV4-1 and TRBJ2-3, with a possible D match to TRBD2 (5 bases). The CDR3 runs to 15 residues. Germline V gene sequence: CDR1 MGHRA, CDR2 YSYEKL. V gave up 0 bases and J gave up 6 bases, with 13 bases separating them. In DNA, the CDR3 is TGCGCCAGCAGCCAAGAGGGAGCAACTCTGGATACGCAGTATTTT. Its translation is CASSQEGATLDTQYF.

The chain has TRBV10-3 and TRBJ2-7; 7 bases match TRBD1. Germline V CDR1 and CDR2: ENHRY, SYGVKD. The CDR3 totals 14 residues. V trimming: 6 bases; J trimming: 6 bases; junction bases outside the gene matches: 11. The CDR3 nucleotides read TGTGCCATCAGCGGAGTTACAGGGGCAGTCGAGCAGTACTTC. Amino acid sequence: CAISGVTGAVEQYF.

The rearrangement joins TRBV6-5 to TRBJ2-1; D remains ambiguous. The germline V gene encodes CDR1 MNHEY and CDR2 SVGAGI. With 2 bases removed from V and 10 bases from J, the gap between germline ends came to 12 bases. The CDR3 has 13 residues. The CDR3: CASSYLPRREQFF. The DNA for the CDR3 is TGTGCCAGCAGTTACCTCCCGCGCCGCGAGCAGTTCTTC.

The chain uses TRBV10-3 and TRBJ2-1; TRBD2 is a possible D gene (6 bases). This CDR3 is 13 amino acids long. In germline, CDR1 is ENHRY, CDR2 SYGVKD. The V gene lost 9 bases and the J gene lost 8 bases, with 17 bases spanning the gap. CDR3: CAIFSGLPHEQFF. The CDR3 DNA follows: TGTGCCATTTTTTCGGGACTGCCCCATGAGCAGTTCTTC.

The chain carries TRBV9 and TRBJ2-3, with D perhaps TRBD2 (5 bases). Germline-derived CDR1 and CDR2 are SGDLS and YYNGEE. The germline V and J ends were trimmed by 7 bases and 10 bases, with 7 bases remaining between them. This CDR3 has 9 amino acids. As DNA, the CDR3 is TGTGCCAGCGGGAGATCGCAGTATTTT. Translated: CASGRSQYF.

This sequence joins TRBV9 and TRBJ2-3; TRBD2 matches at 8 bases. The CDR3 is 16 amino acids. V lost 5 bases and J lost 0; bases outside the gene matches: 8. Germline values: CDR1 SGDLS, CDR2 YYNGEE. CDR3 in amino acids: CASSTQTSGSTDTQYF. The CDR3 coding sequence is TGTGCCAGCAGTACACAAACTAGCGGAAGCACAGATACGCAGTATTTT.

The chain has TRBV5-6 and TRBJ1-1, with D possibly matching TRBD1 (5 bases). Germline CDR1 SGHDT, CDR2 YYEEEE. The CDR3 runs 14 residues. The V gene lost 3 bases and the J gene lost 2 bases, with 11 bases spanning the gap. CDR3 sequence (DNA): TGTGCCAGCAGCTCCCTTGACAGTAACACTGAAGCTTTCTTT. As protein: CASSSLDSNTEAFF.

Concerning this clone: One end of the junction is discordant with germline, which a read error may explain. The CDR3 spells CASSLYGRVSHEQYF. In DNA, the CDR3 is TGTGCCAGCAGTTTATATGGCAGGGTCTCCCACGAGCAGTACTTC. The chain uses TRBV6-5 and TRBJ2-7; D is possibly TRBD1 (5 bases). The germline CDR1 and CDR2 sequences are MNHEY and SVGAGI. The CDR3 is 15 residues long.

J is TRBJ1-1 and V is TRBV6-5; perhaps TRBD1 as D (6 bases). Germline V gene data show CDR1 as MNHEY and CDR2 as SVGAGI. This CDR3 region has 12 residues. Between the trimmed V and J ends, which lost 6 bases and 8 bases, there was a span of 13 bases. The CDR3 region has the DNA TGTGCCAGCAGCAGGACAGCCAGGGAAGCTTTCTTT. Its translation: CASSRTAREAFF.

The rearrangement uses TRBV5-1 and TRBJ1-1, with D possibly being TRBD1 (5 bases). V was clipped by 1 base and J by 4 bases, with 17 bases between them. The CDR3 runs 16 residues. CDR1 is SGHRS and CDR2 is YFSETQ in the germline V gene. The CDR3 reads CASSLSPPTGSTEAFF. The CDR3 DNA reads TGCGCCAGCAGCTTGTCCCCCCCAACAGGAAGCACTGAAGCTTTCTTT.

This clone was picked up a small number of times. This chain uses TRBV6-5 with TRBJ1-1; D perhaps matches TRBD1 (5 bases). V shed 10 bases and J shed 1 base, with 16 bases lying between them. The CDR3 is 14 amino acids. Germline lookup yields CDR1 MNHEY and CDR2 SVGAGI. CDR3 in amino acids: CATQKGLGNTEAFF. The CDR3 DNA is TGTGCCACCCAAAAGGGGTTAGGGAACACTGAAGCTTTCTTT.

This clone was counted once. The chain couples TRBV11-2 to TRBJ2-1; 9 bases fit TRBD2. The trim removed 2 bases at V and 5 bases at J, leaving 4 bases unmatched. The CDR3 is 15 amino acids. Looked up from germline, CDR1 is SGHAT and CDR2 is FQNNGV. CDR3 region: CASSLMTSGNNEQFF. CDR3 coding DNA: TGTGCCAGCAGCTTAATGACTAGCGGTAACAATGAGCAGTTCTTC. The variable domain in full, completed from reference TRBV11-2 and TRBJ2-1, reads EAGVAQSPRYKIIEKRQSVAFWCNPISGHATLYWYQQILGQGPKLLIQFQNNGVVDDSQLPKDRFSAERLKGVDSTLKIQPAKLEDSAVYLCASSLMTSGNNEQFFGPGTRLTVL.

The chain uses TRBV5-1 and TRBJ1-2; TRBD1 matches at 8 bases. CDR3 length: 15 residues. The junction had 9 bases not matched to a gene; V was cut back by 4 bases and J by 4 bases. The germline CDR1 and CDR2 sequences are SGHRS and YFSETQ. The CDR3: CASSAGPGGTYGYTF. DNA of the CDR3: TGCGCCAGCAGCGCCGGTCCAGGGGGCACCTATGGCTACACCTTC.

The V and J genes are TRBV4-1 and TRBJ1-1; D is possibly TRBD1 (5 bases). From germline, CDR1 is MGHRA and CDR2 YSYEKL. The V end was cut by 6 bases, the J end by 6 bases, with 14 bases between. The CDR3 has 13 residues. The CDR3 DNA follows: TGCGCCAGCAGGGATTGGGGCCAGGCTGAAGCTTTCTTT. Protein product: CASRDWGQAEAFF.

This chain connects TRBV19 to TRBJ2-6, with D perhaps TRBD2 (6 bases). The CDR3 sequence is 17 residues long. Looked up from germline, CDR1 is LNHDA and CDR2 is SQIVND (reference sequence). Trimming took 6 bases from V and 2 from J, leaving 17 bases between them. In DNA, the CDR3 is TGTGCCAGTAGCCCCGGCGGGGCGTGGGCTGGGGCCAACGTCCTGACTTTC. Translation: CASSPGGAWAGANVLTF.

This clone has a single count. The CDR3 DNA sequence: TGTGCCAGCAGCTTGTGGGGGACCGGGACTACGCCCGGCGAGCAGTACTTC. It yields the protein CASSLWGTGTTPGEQYF. V usage is TRBV5-8 and J usage is TRBJ2-7, with 7 bases matching TRBD2. This CDR3 is built from 17 residues. The V segment lost 1 base and the J segment 6 bases; nucleotides outside the gene matches: 16. CDR1 is SGHTS, CDR2 YDEGEE, per germline.